This T cell receptor beta chain was captured by sequencing in a study of blood T cell repertoires in COVID-19. For the study at large: T cells, B-cell-depleted T cells, or PBMCs provided the cDNA or gDNA that served as material.

How the authors handled the data: Amplification with reference gene primers provided the estimates of nucleated cell counts. Sequenced by immunoSEQ multiplex PCR; TCRdb stores in-frame clones only, minus some. V and J calls and clone size come straight from that table; D and trimming were deduced from the DNA. The sample consists of 100,000 to 150,000 clones, approximately 88% of them appearing once. Sequences were obtained from peripheral blood. This TCR came from a man between 45 and 60 years old with acute or convalescent COVID-19.

For the CDR3, the DNA is TGTGCCAGTAGTTTGTCAGGGTTTTTCACTGAAGCTTTCTTT. Residues: CASSLSGFFTEAFF. The rearrangement uses TRBV19 and TRBJ1-1; TRBD1 is a possible D gene (5 bases). The germline V gene encodes CDR1 LNHDA and CDR2 SQIVND (reference sequence). The CDR3 has 14 residues. V gave up 5 bases and J gave up 4 bases, with 14 bases separating them. Looking up the rest from reference TRBV19 and TRBJ1-1 gives the full variable domain: DGGITQSPKYLFRKEGQNVTLSCEQNLNHDAMYWYRQDPGQGLRLIYYSQIVNDFQKGDIAEGYSVSREKKESFPLTVTSAQKNPTAFYLCASSLSGFFTEAFFGQGTRLTVV.